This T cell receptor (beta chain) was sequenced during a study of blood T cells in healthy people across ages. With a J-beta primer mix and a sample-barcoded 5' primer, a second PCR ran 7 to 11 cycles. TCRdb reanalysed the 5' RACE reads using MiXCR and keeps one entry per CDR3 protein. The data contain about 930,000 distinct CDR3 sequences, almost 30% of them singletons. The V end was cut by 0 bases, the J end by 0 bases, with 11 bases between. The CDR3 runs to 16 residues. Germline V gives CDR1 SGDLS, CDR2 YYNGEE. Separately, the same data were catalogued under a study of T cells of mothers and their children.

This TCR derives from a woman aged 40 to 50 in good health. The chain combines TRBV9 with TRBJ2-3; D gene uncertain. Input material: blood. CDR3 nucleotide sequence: TGTGCCAGCAGCGTAGGGGTCGATGCTAGCACAGATACGCAGTATTTT. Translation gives CASSVGVDASTDTQYF.